The rows below give T cell receptor beta chains drawn from one sample of a study of CXCR3-negative and CXCR3-positive naive CD8 T cells. TCRdb derives one entry per CDR3 protein from the 5' RACE reads, leaving out DNA. This table holds under 50,000 distinct CDR3 sequences. The specimen sequenced was naive CXCR3- CD8+ T cells from blood. The source of these receptors is a human donor in good health. Some clones in this sample may be carry-over from other donors' samples. The CDR3 runs from the conserved cysteine through the conserved F or W. The size entry is marked missing in some rows and otherwise reads once, few, many or a size class.

V gene,J gene,clone size,CDR3 protein
TRBV7-2,TRBJ2-1,NA,CASSLVRQAHEQFF
TRBV20-1,TRBJ1-1,NA,CSASSTGGGNTEAFF
TRBV14,TRBJ2-6,NA,CASSQESPGEFGANVLTF
TRBV3-1,TRBJ1-1,NA,CASSHDRSALLGTEAFF
TRBV24-1,TRBJ2-3,NA,CATSDLSTGRDTQYF
TRBV21-1,TRBJ2-1,NA,CASSKPTSGYNEQFF
TRBV20-1,TRBJ2-1,NA,CSARDGSISYNEQFF
TRBV27,TRBJ2-7,NA,CASRASRTGGYEQYF
TRBV5-1,TRBJ1-4,NA,CASSSTGEKGGEKLVF
TRBV11-3,TRBJ2-1,NA,CASSWVPGPDEQFF
TRBV7-3,TRBJ1-6,NA,CASSLLPGQSSPLHF
TRBV4-3,TRBJ2-7,NA,CASSQYREGAYEQYF
TRBV5-1,TRBJ2-1,NA,CASSFTGGPSYNEQFF
TRBV15,TRBJ2-1,NA,CATSRDSGGAVGQFF
TRBV29-1,TRBJ2-5,NA,CSVDTTGYDDFQETQYF
TRBV28,TRBJ2-7,NA,CASSLQPNSYEQYF
TRBV28,TRBJ2-3,NA,CASRPGTSGRNTQYF
TRBV29-1,TRBJ2-2,NA,CSVDVRWSGELFF
TRBV6-2/TRBV6-3,TRBJ2-7,NA,CASSYGVVTYEQYF
TRBV13,TRBJ1-1,NA,CASSFRAAAEAFF
TRBV6-2/TRBV6-3,TRBJ2-1,NA,CASSSAGAHVDNEQFF
TRBV18,TRBJ2-3,NA,CASSRKNLQYGTDTQYF
TRBV28,TRBJ1-4,NA,CASSLRGIGMSGEKLFF
TRBV28,TRBJ1-2,NA,CASSLKRDYGYTF
TRBV7-2,TRBJ2-5,NA,CASSLEALAQETQYF
TRBV28,TRBJ1-2,NA,CASSLTGQANYGYTF
TRBV7-6,TRBJ2-7,NA,CASSLDGPYEQYF
TRBV29-1,TRBJ2-7,NA,CSVRDRVSEQYF
TRBV29-1,TRBJ2-5,NA,CSVETGQLYQETQYF
TRBV6-2/TRBV6-3,TRBJ2-7,NA,CASSPPLSVVEQYF
TRBV4-1,TRBJ1-5,NA,CASSQYTGAGQPQHF
TRBV7-2,TRBJ2-3,medium-sized,CASRLGGRRTDTQYF
TRBV29-1,TRBJ2-1,NA,CSVVGGRTSYNEQFF